Below, 15 T cell receptor beta chains from the same sample are listed, as sequenced in a study of metastatic and nonmetastatic thyroid tumors. TCRdb re-called clones via MiXCR from the PCR reads. The sample includes about 47,000 clones, under 30% of them seen just once. Until they underwent thyroid surgery, no patient had received any treatment. Specimen: blood. The receptor set was obtained from a male donor with papillary thyroid cancer or a benign thyroid nodule (not recorded which). Some clones in this sample may be carry-over from other donors' samples.

This clone was detected many times. Other DNA sequences from this sample encode an identical CDR3 as well. The J gene is TRBJ1-2, the V gene TRBV5-1, with 8 bases matching TRBD1. Germline-derived CDR1 and CDR2 are SGHRS and YFSETQ. The length of the CDR3 is 15 residues. V was pared by 2 bases and J by 4 bases, with 7 bases of the junction left unmatched. CDR3: CASSFTGTGAYGYTF. Here the CDR3 DNA reads TGCGCCAGCAGCTTTACCGGGACAGGTGCCTATGGCTACACCTTC.

This clone occurred many times. V is TRBV3-1 and J is TRBJ1-5; D remains ambiguous. Trimming took 1 base from V and 3 from J, leaving 4 bases between them. Germline lookup yields CDR1 LGHDT and CDR2 YNNKEL (reference sequence). This CDR3 is built from 13 residues. CDR3: CASSQVLNQPQHF. CDR3 bases: TGTGCCAGCAGCCAAGTGCTCAATCAGCCCCAGCATTTT. Full variable domain (missing parts from reference TRBV3-1 and TRBJ1-5): DTAVSQTPKYLVTQMGNDKSIKCEQNLGHDTMYWYKQDSKKFLKIMFSYNNKELIINETVPNRFSPKSPDKAHLNLHINSLELGDSAVYFCASSQVLNQPQHFGDGTRLSIL.

The table lists this clone with many counts. This CDR3 reads CASSQGMDTQYF. DNA of the CDR3: TGTGCCAGCAGCCAAGGGATGGATACGCAGTATTTT. The rearrangement links TRBV3-1 to TRBJ2-3; no clear D. V gave up 1 base and J gave up 6 bases, with 5 bases separating them. Germline CDR1 is LGHDT and CDR2 is YNNKEL (reference sequence). CDR3 length equals 12 residues.

This clone was found a few times. This CDR3 is CASRPNLGSYEQYF. Here the CDR3 DNA reads TGTGCCAGCAGGCCAAACTTGGGCTCCTACGAGCAGTACTTC. The genes are TRBV12-3 or TRBV12-4 and TRBJ2-7; no firm D call. V lost 6 bases and J lost 0, with 12 bases in between. CDR3 length equals 14 residues.

This clone was seen at least ten times. The chain combines TRBV4-1 with TRBJ2-1; 10 bases align to TRBD1. CDR3 length: 13 residues. Germline V gene data show CDR1 as MGHRA and CDR2 as YSYEKL. V lost 10 bases to trimming and J lost 2 bases; unmatched junction nucleotides: 2. CDR3 amino acids: CATGTGAYNEQFF. CDR3 nucleotides: TGCGCCACCGGGACAGGGGCCTACAATGAGCAGTTCTTC.

This chain uses TRBV19 with TRBJ2-7; tentative D call: TRBD1 (6 bases). Germline values: CDR1 LNHDA, CDR2 SQIVND (reference sequence). V shed 3 bases and J shed 4 bases, with 10 bases lying between them. The CDR3 has 13 residues. CDR3 bases: TGTGCCAGTAGTATGGAACAGGGTTACGAGCAGTACGTC. It encodes CASSMEQGYEQYV.

The chain combines TRBV28 with TRBJ2-7; D possibly corresponds to TRBD1 (7 bases). This CDR3 spans 16 amino acids. V dropped 6 bases and J dropped 4 bases, with 22 bases sitting between them. Germline CDR1 reads MDHEN; CDR2 reads SYDVKM. CDR3 DNA sequence: TGTGCCAGCAGCCGAGCCGGGGCAGGGGGGACGTACGAGCAGTACTTC. Protein sequence: CASSRAGAGGTYEQYF.

V is TRBV20-1 and J is TRBJ1-4, with D hard to call. Germline-derived CDR1 and CDR2 are DFQATT and SNEGSKA (reference sequence). CDR3 length: 15 residues. V was pared by 3 bases and J by 0 bases, with 11 bases between. This CDR3 reads CSARGRRATNEKLFF. In DNA, the CDR3 is TGCAGTGCTAGGGGCAGAAGGGCAACTAATGAAAAACTGTTTTTT.

This clone was recorded at least ten times. The V and J genes are TRBV6-1 and TRBJ1-2, with D tentatively TRBD1 (6 bases). Trimming took 2 bases from V and 8 from J, leaving 18 bases between them. Germline CDR1 MNHNS, CDR2 SASEGT. This CDR3 comprises 15 residues. The CDR3 here is CASSELGQRVEGYTF. The CDR3 DNA follows: TGTGCCAGCAGTGAACTTGGACAGAGAGTAGAGGGCTACACCTTC.

This clone showed up many times. V usage is TRBV6-1 and J usage is TRBJ2-1, with D possibly being TRBD1 (6 bases). There are 15 residues in the CDR3. Trimming stripped 4 bases from V and 4 bases from J, with 14 bases between. Germline CDR1 MNHNS, CDR2 SASEGT. As DNA, the CDR3 is TGTGCCAGCAGTGCCCGCCAGGGGATGTACAATGAGCAGTTCTTC. Translated, it gives CASSARQGMYNEQFF.

This clone appeared many times. The chain is built from TRBV19 and TRBJ1-5; D unresolved. Germline V gene data show CDR1 as LNHDA and CDR2 as SQIVND (reference sequence). The CDR3 contains 13 residues. Trimming stripped 4 bases from V and 7 bases from J, with 11 bases between. The CDR3: CASSTQKGQPQHF. In DNA form, the CDR3 reads TGTGCCAGTAGTACGCAAAAGGGACAGCCCCAGCATTTT.

This clone was counted many times. This chain connects TRBV28 to TRBJ2-3, with D hard to call. Germline-derived CDR1 and CDR2 are MDHEN and SYDVKM. V dropped 6 bases and J dropped 2 bases, with 9 bases sitting between them. CDR3 length equals 13 residues. CDR3 nucleotide sequence: TGTGCCAGCAGAAGGGTCCTCACAGATACGCAGTATTTT. The encoded protein is CASRRVLTDTQYF.

This clone was seen at least ten times. The chain uses TRBV20-1 and TRBJ1-1, with 7 bases that match TRBD1. This CDR3 has 16 residues. The V and J ends lost 0 bases and 5 bases, in that order; junction bases with no gene match: 12. Germline CDR1 is DFQATT and CDR2 is SNEGSKA (reference sequence). The CDR3 nucleotides read TGCAGTGCTAGAGAAGCCACAGGGGCAGGTGGAACTGAAGCTTTCTTT. This codes for CSAREATGAGGTEAFF.

This clone has a handful of counts. The germline gene is not matched at one end of the junction; a read error may be the cause. The rearrangement joins TRBV6-4 to TRBJ2-6; the D is unclear. CDR3 length: 14 residues. CDR1 is MRHNA, CDR2 SNTAGT, per germline. In nucleotides, the CDR3 is TGTGCCAACAGTGACGGCTCGGGGGCCAACGTCCTGACTTTC. Protein: CANSDGSGANVLTF.

This clone was counted at least ten times. The rearrangement uses TRBV29-1 and TRBJ2-7; D is unresolved. The CDR3 totals 9 residues. Trimming pared 7 bases from V and 3 bases from J, leaving 4 bases between. Germline CDR1 reads SQVTM; CDR2 reads ANQGSEA. This chain's CDR3 is CSARYEQYF. The CDR3 DNA reads as TGCAGCGCCCGCTACGAGCAGTACTTC.